Described below is a single T cell receptor beta chain sequence and its context. Authors' methods: Nucleated cell counts were estimated from reference gene primer amplification. Sequencing used immunoSEQ multiplex PCR; TCRdb keeps in-frame clones, though not all of them. That table gives V, J and clone size, and the DNA gave D and trimming. Altogether about 74,000 clones are present, around nine tenths being singletons, with the ten largest covering 1.5%. The germline V and J ends were trimmed by 2 bases and 0 bases, with 19 bases remaining between them. The CDR3 runs to 18 residues. The germline CDR1 and CDR2 sequences are SGHVS and FNYEAQ. This entry is derived from a study of blood T cell repertoires in COVID-19. Across the study: COVID-19 samples, acute and convalescent, were from the United States, Italy and Spain.

Material: peripheral blood. The chain couples TRBV7-6 to TRBJ1-2; the D gene is possibly TRBD1 (6 bases). This TCR derives from a man aged 45-60 years with acute or convalescent COVID-19. In DNA form, the CDR3 reads TGTGCCAGCAGCTTATCCGGCGGGGGGGCTAACGCTAACTATGGCTACACCTTC. Amino acids: CASSLSGGGANANYGYTF.